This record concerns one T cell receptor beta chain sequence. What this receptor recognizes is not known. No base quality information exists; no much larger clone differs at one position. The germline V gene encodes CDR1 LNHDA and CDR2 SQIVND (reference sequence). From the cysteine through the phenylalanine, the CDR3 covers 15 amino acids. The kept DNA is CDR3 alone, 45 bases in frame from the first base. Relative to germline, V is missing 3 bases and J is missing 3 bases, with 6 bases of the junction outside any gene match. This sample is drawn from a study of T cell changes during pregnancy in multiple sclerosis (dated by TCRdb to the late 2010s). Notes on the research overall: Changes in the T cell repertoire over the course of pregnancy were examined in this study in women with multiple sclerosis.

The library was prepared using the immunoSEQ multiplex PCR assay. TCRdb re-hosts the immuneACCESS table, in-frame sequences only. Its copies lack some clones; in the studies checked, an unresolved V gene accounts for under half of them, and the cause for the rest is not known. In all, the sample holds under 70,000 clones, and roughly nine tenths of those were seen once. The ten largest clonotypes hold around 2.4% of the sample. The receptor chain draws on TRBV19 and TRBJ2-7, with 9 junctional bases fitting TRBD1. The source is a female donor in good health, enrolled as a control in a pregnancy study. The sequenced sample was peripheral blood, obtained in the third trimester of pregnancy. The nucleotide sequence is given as TGTGCCAGTAGTATTAGAGGACAGGGGCTCTACGAGCAGTACTTC. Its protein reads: CASSIRGQGLYEQYF. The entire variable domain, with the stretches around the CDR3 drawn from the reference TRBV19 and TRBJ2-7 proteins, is DGGITQSPKYLFRKEGQNVTLSCEQNLNHDAMYWYRQDPGQGLRLIYYSQIVNDFQKGDIAEGYSVSREKKESFPLTVTSAQKNPTAFYLCASSIRGQGLYEQYFGPGTRLTVT.